This TCR beta chain was recorded in a study of shared clonotypes between healthy human individuals. The study, taken as a whole, reports: Rarefaction revealed incomplete sorted-subset sequencing despite large depth.

TCRdb's table, derived via immunoSEQ multiplex PCR, lists solely in-frame clones and lacks some. The sample yields roughly 410,000 clones, 96% seen once. V was cut by 1 base and J by 5 bases, with 9 bases left in between. Germline V gene lookup returns CDR1 LGHNT and CDR2 FRNRAP. The CDR3 has 14 amino acids. Regarding this clone: Antigen: not known.

The chain is built from TRBV12-5 and TRBJ2-1, with D unclear. Sequences were obtained from memory CD8+ T cells sorted from blood. The subset is: CD45RO+ cells pooled with CCR7-negative TemRA cells. The sequence derives from a man in his thirties or forties in good health. CDR3 loop: CASGLGGIDNEQFF. The CDR3 DNA sequence: TGTGCTAGTGGTTTGGGGGGAATCGACAATGAGCAGTTCTTC.